This T cell receptor beta chain comes out of a study of T cell responses to AZD1222 COVID-19 vaccine. Trimming took 0 bases from V and 1 from J; bases not matched to a gene: 2. CDR1 is SGHNT and CDR2 is YYREEE in the germline V gene (reference sequence). The CDR3 totals 15 residues. Study-level points and caveats: Spike-specific TCR repertoires showed rising breadth and depth after two AZD1222 doses. Dominant at 160-218 and 743-854, vaccine-associated CD4 TCRs also spanned spike. Seropositive AZD1222 recipients at baseline numbered only five or six.

Libraries were prepared by immunoSEQ multiplex PCR; TCRdb keeps only in-frame clonotypes and omits some of them. The table shows 130,000 or so clones, with about 88% occurring only once. With regard to this clone: Its antigen remains unidentified.

The TCR was taken from an adult who received the AZD1222 COVID-19 vaccine. The rearrangement joins TRBV5-4 to TRBJ2-5; 8 nucleotides align to TRBD2. Sequencing used peripheral blood, obtained 28 days after the second AZD1222 dose. CDR3 protein: CASSLVAGLQETQYF. CDR3 coding DNA: TGTGCCAGCAGCTTGGTAGCGGGACTCCAAGAGACCCAGTACTTC.